Below, one TCR beta chain is given with its context. The sample belongs to a study of blood T cell repertoires in COVID-19. Study-level information: The origin of the acute and convalescent COVID-19 samples was the United States, Italy and Spain. From T cells, B-cell-depleted T cells, or PBMCs came the material, which was cDNA or gDNA.

The germline V gene has CDR1 MDHEN and CDR2 SYDVKM. The CDR3 has 14 amino acids. Trimming removed 3 bases at V and 4 bases at J, with 10 bases between. Under the authors' procedure: The authors estimated nucleated cell counts from reference gene primer amplification. TCRdb's table, derived via immunoSEQ multiplex PCR, lists solely in-frame clones and lacks some. V and J calls and clone size are those listed in that table; D and trimming were worked out from the DNA. The repertoire holds approximately 130,000 clones, 80% to 90% seen once, with approximately 30% in the top ten. This receptor was obtained from a man between 65 and 85 years old with active or convalescent COVID-19. This chain uses TRBV28 with TRBJ2-1; D uncertain. Sequences were obtained from peripheral blood. DNA of the CDR3: TGTGCCAGCAGTTTTGATCGCAGTTACAATGAGCAGTTCTTC. Residues: CASSFDRSYNEQFF. The whole variable domain, remainder taken from reference TRBV28 and TRBJ2-1, is DVKVTQSSRYLVKRTGEKVFLECVQDMDHENMFWYRQDPGLGLRLIYFSYDVKMKEKGDIPEGYSVSREKKERFSLILESASTNQTSMYLCASSFDRSYNEQFFGPGTRLTVL.